Below are 32 T cell receptor beta chains sequenced from a single sample in a study of human T cells and chemical hapten exposure. TCRdb reprocessed the 5' RACE reads with MiXCR, giving one entry per CDR3 protein. The sample yields about 120,000 distinct CDR3 sequences, approximately 20% seen once. Someone pulled total RNA out of unfractionated whole blood. These receptors were obtained from a human donor in good health.

With regard to this clonotype: One end of the junction fails to match germline, which may point to a read error. The chain links TRBV7-7 to TRBJ2-2, with 9 bases fitting TRBD2. The CDR3 length is 14 residues. Germline assignment: CDR1 SSHAT and CDR2 FNYEAQ (reference sequence). Here the CDR3 DNA reads TGTGCTAGCAGCCGTAGCGGGGGCACCGGGGAGCTGTTTTTT. Translating gives CASSRSGGTGELFF.

The chain uses TRBV20-1 and TRBJ2-7; 11 positions match TRBD2. Germline V gives CDR1 DFQATT, CDR2 SNEGSKA (reference sequence). Trimming took 6 bases from V and 3 from J; bases not matched to a gene: 4. The CDR3 is 13 amino acids. CDR3 in DNA: TGCAGTGCCCGGACTAGCGGGCACTACGAGCAGTACTTC. Translated, it gives CSARTSGHYEQYF.

This clonotype appeared a few times. J is TRBJ1-6 and V is TRBV24-1; weak D call: TRBD1 (5 bases). The germline V and J ends were trimmed by 6 bases and 0 bases, with 5 bases remaining between them. Germline V gene lookup returns CDR1 KGHDR and CDR2 SFDVKD. CDR3 length: 14 amino acids. CDR3 region: CATSTGSYNSPLHF. CDR3 DNA sequence: TGTGCCACCAGTACAGGCTCCTATAATTCACCCCTCCACTTT.

This clonotype has just a few counts. V usage is TRBV28 and J usage is TRBJ1-3; 7 nucleotides agree with TRBD1. The CDR3 covers 15 residues. J gave up 1 base and V 6 bases, and 6 bases lay outside the gene matches. Germline CDR1 reads MDHEN; CDR2 reads SYDVKM. This CDR3 is CASSTGAASGNTIYF. The DNA of the CDR3 is TGTGCCAGCAGCACAGGGGCGGCATCTGGAAACACCATATATTTT.

This clonotype came up a few times. CDR3 sequence (DNA): TGTGCCAGCAGCCCCCCAGGGAAGGGGAACATTCAGTACTTC. Its translation: CASSPPGKGNIQYF. The chain joins TRBV19 to TRBJ2-4; maybe TRBD1 (5 bases). The germline gives CDR1 LNHDA, CDR2 SQIVND (reference sequence). The CDR3 loop spans 14 amino acids. V was trimmed by 9 bases and J by 7 bases, leaving 19 bases between them.

This clonotype was detected only a few times. V and J are TRBV20-1 and TRBJ1-1, with no clear D. This CDR3 spans 15 amino acids. The germline V and J ends were trimmed by 0 bases and 0 bases, with 11 bases remaining between them. Looked up from germline, CDR1 is DFQATT and CDR2 is SNEGSKA (reference sequence). CDR3 protein: CSARDLGRVNTEAFF. The CDR3, as DNA: TGCAGTGCTAGAGATTTAGGACGGGTGAACACTGAAGCTTTCTTT.

V usage is TRBV6-5 and J usage is TRBJ1-6; TRBD1 agrees at 7 bases. The CDR3 is made up of 15 amino acids. Looked up from germline, CDR1 is MNHEY and CDR2 is SVGAGI. Trimming cost V 2 bases and J 6 bases; bases outside gene matches: 4. CDR3 sequence: CASSYEDRVNSPLHF. The CDR3, as DNA: TGTGCCAGCAGTTACGAAGACAGGGTTAATTCACCCCTCCACTTT.

This clonotype was detected a few times. V gene TRBV5-1 combines with J gene TRBJ1-2; possible D gene TRBD1, 6 bases. Germline CDR1 SGHRS, CDR2 YFSETQ. The CDR3 runs to 13 residues. V was trimmed by 4 bases and J by 3 bases, leaving 10 bases between them. CDR3 protein: CASSGDKDYGYTF. The CDR3 DNA is TGCGCCAGCAGCGGGGACAAAGACTATGGCTACACCTTC.

This chain joins TRBV5-4 and TRBJ2-7; 7 bases agree with TRBD2. V was clipped by 7 bases and J by 7 bases; unmatched bases: 11. From germline, CDR1 is SGHNT and CDR2 YYREEE (reference sequence). This CDR3 is built from 13 residues. CDR3 in amino acids: CASVERETGEQYF. The CDR3 DNA is TGTGCCAGCGTGGAGCGGGAAACGGGGGAGCAGTACTTC.

This clonotype has only a few counts. V is TRBV6-2 or TRBV6-3 and J is TRBJ2-2; D possibly corresponds to TRBD2 (6 bases). The CDR3 has 14 amino acids. Trimming took 7 bases from V and 7 from J, leaving 16 bases between them. The germline CDR1 and CDR2 sequences are MNHEY and SVGEGT. This chain's CDR3 is CASTASLAIGELFF. The CDR3 nucleotides are TGTGCCAGCACCGCTTCACTAGCAATCGGGGAGCTGTTTTTT.

The chain has TRBV29-1 and TRBJ2-3, with 9 bases matching TRBD1. J gave up 4 bases and V 4 bases, and 6 bases lay outside the gene matches. Germline V gene data show CDR1 as SQVTM and CDR2 as ANQGSEA. The CDR3 is 14 amino acids. DNA of the CDR3: TGCAGCGTTGTTCGGGGACAGGGAGCAGATACGCAGTATTTT. Its translation is CSVVRGQGADTQYF.

The sample holds a few counts of this clonotype. The chain has TRBV4-2 and TRBJ2-2, with D perhaps matching TRBD1 (6 bases). V was clipped by 2 bases and J by 5 bases, with 18 bases between them. The length of the CDR3 is 17 residues. In germline, CDR1 is LGHNA, CDR2 YNFKEQ. The CDR3 reads CASSQTTSGTPTGELFF. The CDR3 coding sequence is TGTGCCAGCAGCCAAACTACCTCCGGGACACCGACCGGGGAGCTGTTTTTT.

The chain employs TRBV9 and TRBJ1-5, with D uncertain. The CDR3 covers 14 residues. Germline CDR1 SGDLS, CDR2 YYNGEE. Trimming removed 0 bases at V and 4 bases at J, with 8 bases between. CDR3 residues: CASSVGGDNQPQHF. The CDR3 nucleotides read TGTGCCAGCAGCGTAGGAGGAGATAATCAGCCCCAGCATTTT.

This sequence joins TRBV20-1 and TRBJ2-3; tentative D call: TRBD2 (6 bases). Germline CDR1 DFQATT, CDR2 SNEGSKA (reference sequence). The CDR3 length is 15 residues. Trimming took off 0 bases at V and 5 bases at J, with 15 bases between the two ends. CDR3 in DNA: TGCAGTGCTAGAGATCAGAGGAGGGTAGGAGATACGCAGTATTTT. Translated, it gives CSARDQRRVGDTQYF.

This clonotype was picked up a small number of times. The CDR3 here is CASSLRGDSNQPQHF. CDR3 bases: TGTGCCAGCAGTTTACGCGGGGACAGCAATCAGCCCCAGCATTTT. The chain is built from TRBV12-3 or TRBV12-4 and TRBJ1-5, with TRBD1 as a possible D gene (5 bases). Trimming cost V 2 bases and J 1 base, with 9 bases left between them. This CDR3 has 15 amino acids.

This clonotype was detected ten times or more. The rearrangement uses TRBV20-1 and TRBJ2-7, with D unclear. Trimming cost V 3 bases and J 3 bases, with 12 bases left between them. This CDR3 region has 13 residues. CDR1 and CDR2 (germline): DFQATT, SNEGSKA (reference sequence). The CDR3, as DNA: TGCAGTGCTAGTTCCGGCATCCACTACGAGCAGTACTTC. Amino acids: CSASSGIHYEQYF.

This clonotype was observed a few times. V is TRBV7-8 and J is TRBJ2-4; TRBD2 matches 8 bases. The V and J ends lost 0 bases and 4 bases, in that order; junction bases with no gene match: 5. The CDR3 totals 16 residues. Looked up from germline, CDR1 is SGHVS and CDR2 is FQNEAQ. The CDR3 here is CASSLALGTSKNIQYF. Written as DNA, the CDR3 is TGTGCCAGCAGCTTAGCGCTGGGGACTAGTAAAAACATTCAGTACTTC.

This chain links TRBV7-6 with TRBJ2-1; D remains ambiguous. Looked up from germline, CDR1 is SGHVS and CDR2 is FNYEAQ. This CDR3 contains 13 residues. The V and J ends lost 0 bases and 2 bases respectively, with 2 bases between them. CDR3 region: CASSLAPYNEQFF. CDR3 bases: TGTGCCAGCAGCTTAGCGCCCTACAATGAGCAGTTCTTC.

The rearrangement joins TRBV7-2 to TRBJ2-7, with a tentative D call TRBD2 (6 bases). The CDR3 is 13 residues long. The V and J ends lost 7 bases and 8 bases respectively, with 18 bases between them. Per the germline V gene, CDR1 is SGHTA and CDR2 is FQGNSA. The CDR3 loop reads CASTRAGSLKQYF. The CDR3 DNA reads as TGTGCCAGCACCCGGGCGGGGTCCCTCAAGCAGTACTTC. Filled out from reference TRBV7-2 and TRBJ2-7, the complete variable domain reads GAGVSQSPSNKVTEKGKDVELRCDPISGHTALYWYRQSLGQGLEFLIYFQGNSAPDKSGLPSDRFSAERTGGSVSTLTIQRTQQEDSAVYLCASTRAGSLKQYFGPGTRLTVT.

V is TRBV29-1 and J is TRBJ1-5; no clear D gene. Germline assignment: CDR1 SQVTM and CDR2 ANQGSEA. The CDR3 spans 13 residues. Deletions cut 0 bases from V and 5 bases from J, with 8 bases between. CDR3 DNA: TGCAGCGTTGAAGATTCCCCAGATCAGCCCCAGCATTTT. This codes for CSVEDSPDQPQHF.

This clonotype was detected many times. The V gene is TRBV18, the J gene TRBJ1-3; the D is unclear. Trimming cost V 1 base and J 0 bases, with 13 bases left between them. Germline values: CDR1 KGHSH, CDR2 LQKENI. CDR3 length: 17 residues. CDR3 sequence (DNA): TGTGCCAGCTCACCACTCGACAAGGGAGCCTCTGGAAACACCATATATTTT. As protein: CASSPLDKGASGNTIYF.

This clonotype was recorded at least ten times. The gene calls are TRBV4-1 and TRBJ1-3; D is unresolved. V dropped 4 bases and J dropped 0 bases, with 10 bases sitting between them. Germline assignment: CDR1 MGHRA and CDR2 YSYEKL. The CDR3 runs 15 residues. CDR3 protein: CASSPIGPSGNTIYF. The CDR3 nucleotides read TGCGCCAGCAGCCCCATCGGTCCCTCTGGAAACACCATATATTTT.

The rearrangement uses TRBV5-6 and TRBJ2-7, with 7 positions matching TRBD2. The ends lost 4 bases at V and 5 bases at J; junction bases unmatched: 15. Germline lookup yields CDR1 SGHDT and CDR2 YYEEEE. The CDR3 spans 16 residues. CDR3: CASSPAITSGIDEQYF. CDR3 coding DNA: TGTGCCAGCAGCCCCGCTATAACGAGCGGGATCGACGAGCAGTACTTC. Supplemented by reference TRBV5-6 and TRBJ2-7, the full variable domain reads DAGVTQSPTHLIKTRGQQVTLRCSPKSGHDTVSWYQQALGQGPQFIFQYYEEEERQRGNFPDRFSGHQFPNYSSELNVNALLLGDSALYLCASSPAITSGIDEQYFGPGTRLTVT.

The chain combines TRBV6-5 with TRBJ2-7; 7 positions agree with TRBD1. CDR1 and CDR2 (germline): MNHEY, SVGAGI. The CDR3 has 15 residues. The junction had 9 bases not matched to a gene; V was cut back by 4 bases and J by 3 bases. Written as DNA, the CDR3 is TGTGCCAGCAGTTCTTCTTGGAACAGGGGCTACGAGCAGTACTTC. It translates to CASSSSWNRGYEQYF.

This chain links TRBV4-1 with TRBJ2-1, with 10 bases matching TRBD1. With V trimmed by 1 base and J by 6 bases, 6 bases remained unmatched. Germline CDR1 MGHRA, CDR2 YSYEKL. CDR3 length equals 16 residues. CDR3 nucleotide sequence: TGCGCCAGCAGCCAAGTCGGACAGGGGGTCCTCAATGAGCAGTTCTTC. Its translation is CASSQVGQGVLNEQFF.

This clonotype is a singleton in its sample. The chain uses TRBV28 and TRBJ1-4; D is undetermined. Germline V gene data show CDR1 as MDHEN and CDR2 as SYDVKM. The V end was cut by 3 bases, the J end by 2 bases, with 22 bases between. The CDR3 sequence is 19 residues long. The CDR3: CASSLIHLWTGGTNEKLFF. The CDR3 bases are TGTGCCAGCAGTTTGATCCACCTTTGGACGGGAGGGACTAATGAAAAACTGTTTTTT.

This clonotype was picked up a small number of times. The J gene is TRBJ1-1, the V gene TRBV10-3; TRBD1 is a possible D gene (5 bases). CDR1 is ENHRY and CDR2 is SYGVKD in the germline V gene. Trimming pared 3 bases from V and 6 bases from J, leaving 8 bases between. The CDR3 has 12 amino acids. The CDR3 is CAISERGAEAFF. The CDR3 DNA is TGTGCCATCAGTGAACGGGGCGCTGAAGCTTTCTTT.

This clonotype was detected only a few times. The gene calls are TRBV23-1 and TRBJ1-5, with TRBD1 as a possible D gene (5 bases). TRBV23-1 is flagged as an ORF with uncertain function. The CDR3 length is 16 residues. V lost 6 bases and J lost 4, with 19 bases in between. CDR3 in amino acids: CASRRERGKDNQPQHF. The CDR3 DNA sequence: TGCGCCAGCAGACGGGAGAGGGGAAAGGATAATCAGCCCCAGCATTTT.

The V call is TRBV5-1, the J call TRBJ1-1; D is unclear. The V gene lost 1 base and the J gene lost 10 bases, with 17 bases spanning the gap. CDR1 and CDR2 from the germline V gene are SGHRS and YFSETQ. The CDR3 covers 14 residues. CDR3 loop: CASSLTLMGTGAFF. The CDR3, as DNA: TGCGCCAGCAGCTTGACCCTCATGGGAACGGGAGCTTTCTTT.

The CDR3 coding sequence is TGCGCCAGCAGCCAAGTAGGCCGGAACGAGCAGTACTTC. Protein sequence: CASSQVGRNEQYF. V usage is TRBV4-1 and J usage is TRBJ2-7; D not certain. CDR1 MGHRA and CDR2 YSYEKL come from the germline V gene. V was shortened by 1 base and J by 5 bases, with 9 bases between the two germline ends. The CDR3 length is 13 residues.

The gene calls are TRBV6-6 and TRBJ2-3; D is unresolved. Trimming stripped 4 bases from V and 4 bases from J, with 9 bases between. This CDR3 has 13 amino acids. The germline CDR1 and CDR2 sequences are MNHNY and SVGAGI (reference sequence). The CDR3, as DNA: TGTGCCAGCAGTTCCCCGAGCTCAGATACGCAGTATTTT. Its protein product is CASSSPSSDTQYF.

This clonotype was detected a few times. This chain joins TRBV4-2 and TRBJ2-3, with 8 nucleotides matching TRBD2. The CDR3 consists of 14 residues. Trimming at V came to 7 bases and at J to 1 base, leaving 4 bases not matched to a gene. Germline V CDR1 and CDR2: LGHNA, YNFKEQ. The CDR3 protein is CASTLAGRTDTQYF. DNA of the CDR3: TGTGCCAGCACTTTAGCGGGACGCACAGATACGCAGTATTTT.